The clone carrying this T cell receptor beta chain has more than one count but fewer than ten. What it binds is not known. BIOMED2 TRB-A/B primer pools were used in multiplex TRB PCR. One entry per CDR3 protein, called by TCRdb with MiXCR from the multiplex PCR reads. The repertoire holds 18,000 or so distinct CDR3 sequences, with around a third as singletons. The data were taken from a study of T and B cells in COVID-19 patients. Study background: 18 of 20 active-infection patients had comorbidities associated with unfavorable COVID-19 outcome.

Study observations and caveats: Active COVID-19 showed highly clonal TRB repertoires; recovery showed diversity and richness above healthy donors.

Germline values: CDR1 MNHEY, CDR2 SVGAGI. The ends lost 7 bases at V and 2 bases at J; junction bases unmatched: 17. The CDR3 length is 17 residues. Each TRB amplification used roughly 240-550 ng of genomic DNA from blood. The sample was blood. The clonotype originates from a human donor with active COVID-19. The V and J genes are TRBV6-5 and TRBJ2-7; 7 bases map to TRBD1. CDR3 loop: CASTSPGGQASAYEQYV. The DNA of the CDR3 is TGTGCCAGCACCTCTCCGGGTGGACAGGCTTCCGCCTACGAGCAGTACGTC.